The 30 T cell receptor beta chains below were found in one sample sequenced in a study of technical replicates of blood from a few donors. The table came from immunoSEQ multiplex PCR; TCRdb's copy has only in-frame clones and leaves some out. The sample gives more than 75,000 clones, roughly 94% of which show up once; 0.38% is in the top ten. The source material was T cells isolated from PBMCs. Receptor source: a human donor in good health.

The rearrangement links TRBV28 to TRBJ2-7; TRBD2 aligns across 7 bases. The CDR3 has 14 residues. Germline values: CDR1 MDHEN, CDR2 SYDVKM. The J segment lost 3 bases and the V segment lost 5 bases, leaving 7 bases of the junction unmatched. The CDR3 spells CASSGNSGFYEQYF. The DNA of the CDR3 is TGTGCCAGCAGTGGTAATAGCGGGTTCTACGAGCAGTACTTC.

J is TRBJ1-5 and V is TRBV6-5; 7 bases are a match to TRBD1. The germline V gene has CDR1 MNHEY and CDR2 SVGAGI. The CDR3 is 16 amino acids. V trimming: 4 bases; J trimming: 6 bases; junction bases outside the gene matches: 12. CDR3 sequence (DNA): TGTGCCAGCAGTTCCTACCGGGACAGAGTAGTTCAGCCCCAGCATTTT. It encodes CASSSYRDRVVQPQHF.

The genes are TRBV25-1 and TRBJ2-1, with D unresolved. The CDR3 runs to 14 residues. Trimming cost V 5 bases and J 4 bases, with 12 bases left between them. Germline V gene data show CDR1 as MGHDK and CDR2 as SYGVNS. Written as DNA, the CDR3 is TGTGCCAGCAGTCTTGAGGCGCTTTACAATGAGCAGTTCTTC. This codes for CASSLEALYNEQFF.

The chain uses TRBV5-6 and TRBJ1-5, with D hard to call. Germline CDR1 is SGHDT and CDR2 is YYEEEE. This CDR3 contains 16 residues. V was pared by 3 bases and J by 0 bases, with 13 bases between. The CDR3 DNA reads as TGTGCCAGCAGCTCCACTTACAGCTATAGCAATCAGCCCCAGCATTTT. It specifies CASSSTYSYSNQPQHF.

The chain carries TRBV2 and TRBJ2-5; D is unclear. CDR1 and CDR2 (germline): SNHLY, FYNNEI. Between the trimmed V and J ends, which lost 4 bases and 4 bases, there was a span of 10 bases. The CDR3 contains 13 residues. Here the CDR3 reads CASSVSIGETQYF. In nucleotides, the CDR3 is TGTGCCAGCAGTGTTTCTATTGGAGAGACCCAGTACTTC.

The chain carries TRBV6-5 and TRBJ1-2; weak D call: TRBD1 (6 bases). Germline CDR1 is MNHEY and CDR2 is SVGAGI. This CDR3 contains 11 residues. V was pared by 8 bases and J by 3 bases, with 7 bases between. CDR3 in amino acids: CASGTYYGYTF. CDR3 bases: TGTGCCAGCGGGACATACTATGGCTACACCTTC.

The V call is TRBV7-3, the J call TRBJ2-5; D perhaps matches TRBD2 (6 bases). Per the germline V gene, CDR1 is SGHTA and CDR2 is FQGTGA. The CDR3 spans 14 residues. V lost 1 base, J lost 5 bases, and 11 bases lay in between. The CDR3 region has the DNA TGTGCCAGCAGCTTAAACGCAGGGAGGGAGACCCAGTACTTC. Its protein product is CASSLNAGRETQYF.

The CDR3 DNA sequence: TGTGCCAGCAGCAAGACTAGCGGGAGCTCCTACGAGCAGTACTTC. Protein: CASSKTSGSSYEQYF. The J gene is TRBJ2-7, the V gene TRBV21-1; the DNA was not used to check the table's D call, TRBD2. TRBV21-1 is shown as a pseudogene. This CDR3 contains 15 residues.

V gene TRBV5-8 combines with J gene TRBJ2-4; TRBD2 aligns across 8 bases. From germline, CDR1 is SGHTS and CDR2 YDEGEE. CDR3 length equals 15 residues. Trimming removed 4 bases from V and 6 bases from J; junction bases left unmatched: 9. CDR3 coding DNA: TGTGCCAGCAGCGAGTCGGGACTAGAGGCAAACATTCAGTACTTC. Residues: CASSESGLEANIQYF.

The chain recombines TRBV29-1 with TRBJ1-4; D not certain. The CDR3 runs to 11 residues. V gave up 3 bases and J gave up 8 bases, with 7 bases separating them. Germline-derived CDR1 and CDR2 are SQVTM and ANQGSEA. The CDR3 DNA follows: TGCAGCGTTGAGTCAGCGGAAAAACTGTTTTTT. Its protein product is CSVESAEKLFF.

The V and J genes are TRBV7-8 and TRBJ1-1; D is perhaps TRBD1 (5 bases). The CDR3 totals 15 residues. Trimming left V 3 bases short and J 0 bases short, with 11 bases between. Germline V gives CDR1 SGHVS, CDR2 FQNEAQ. CDR3 in amino acids: CASSFPDRLNTEAFF. In DNA form, the CDR3 reads TGTGCCAGCAGCTTCCCAGACAGACTGAACACTGAAGCTTTCTTT.

The chain combines TRBV19 with TRBJ1-4; TRBD1 matches at 8 bases. The trim removed 7 bases at V and 6 bases at J, leaving 7 bases unmatched. This CDR3 comprises 14 residues. Germline V gene lookup returns CDR1 LNHDA and CDR2 SQIVND (reference sequence). DNA of the CDR3: TGTGCCAGTAAAAGACAGGGGCCCTATGAAAAACTGTTTTTT. Its protein product is CASKRQGPYEKLFF.

The chain recombines TRBV4-3 with TRBJ2-5; 8 positions agree with TRBD2. CDR1 and CDR2 (germline): LGHNA, YSLEER. The trim removed 0 bases at V and 1 base at J, leaving 7 bases unmatched. The CDR3 runs 17 residues. This CDR3 reads CASSQDSSGRFQETQYF. For the CDR3, the DNA is TGCGCCAGCAGCCAAGATTCGAGCGGGAGATTCCAAGAGACCCAGTACTTC.

The CDR3, as DNA: TGTGCCAGCAGTTCTACAGGGACGGGAGGCAACGAGCAGTACTTC. It encodes CASSSTGTGGNEQYF. The gene calls are TRBV28 and TRBJ2-7; tentatively, D is TRBD2 (7 bases). Trimming stripped 4 bases from V and 5 bases from J, with 18 bases between. CDR3 length equals 15 residues. Per germline, CDR1 MDHEN and CDR2 SYDVKM.

V usage is TRBV11-1 and J usage is TRBJ2-1; 8 nucleotides match TRBD2. The CDR3 is made up of 16 amino acids. The germline CDR1 and CDR2 sequences are SGHAT and FQDESV (reference sequence). Trimming took 1 base from V and 7 from J; bases not matched to a gene: 9. In DNA form, the CDR3 reads TGTGCCAGCAGCTTAGTTGGCGGGAGGCCTTCTAATGAGCAGTTCTTC. Residues: CASSLVGGRPSNEQFF.

V gene TRBV28 combines with J gene TRBJ2-7; 7 bases match TRBD2. The CDR3 extends over 15 amino acids. Trimming took 6 bases from V and 3 from J; bases not matched to a gene: 11. Germline V lookup: CDR1 MDHEN, CDR2 SYDVKM. The CDR3 loop is CASSISSGVYYEQYF. Here the CDR3 DNA reads TGTGCCAGCAGCATCTCTAGCGGAGTATACTACGAGCAGTACTTC.

V gene TRBV21-1 combines with J gene TRBJ2-5; no check of the table's D call, TRBD1, against the DNA was made. TRBV21-1 is marked as a pseudogene. The CDR3 loop spans 15 amino acids. The CDR3 DNA follows: TGTGCCAGCAGCAAGCGACAGCGAAGTCAAGAGACCCAGTACTTC. Its translation: CASSKRQRSQETQYF.

This clone was seen a single time. A junction boundary mismatches the germline segment, possibly from a read error. The V and J genes are TRBV20-1 and TRBJ2-7; TRBD1 matches at 9 bases. The CDR3 is 11 amino acids. CDR1 is DFQATT, CDR2 SNEGSKA, per germline (reference sequence). CDR3 sequence (DNA): TGCAGTGCTAGAGGGGGACAGGGCAGCCACTTC. It translates to CSARGGQGSHF.

CDR3 protein: CASRGTSYNEQFF. For the CDR3, the DNA is TGTGCCAGCCGCGGGACTTCCTACAATGAGCAGTTCTTC. The chain employs TRBV5-4 and TRBJ2-1; D might be TRBD2 (6 bases). Per the germline V gene, CDR1 is SGHNT and CDR2 is YYREEE (reference sequence). Deletions cut 7 bases from V and 1 base from J, with 9 bases between. CDR3 length equals 13 residues.

This clone was detected only once. The chain combines TRBV6-1 with TRBJ2-7; TRBD1 is a possible D gene (6 bases). The germline V gene has CDR1 MNHNS and CDR2 SASEGT. The CDR3 totals 17 residues. V lost 1 base, J lost 2 bases, and 18 bases lay in between. The DNA for the CDR3 is TGTGCCAGCAGTGAAGAAGAAGGACAGCGCATAACCTACGAGCAGTACTTC. Translation: CASSEEEGQRITYEQYF.

The rearrangement joins TRBV4-3 to TRBJ2-7; D is ambiguous. Germline V lookup: CDR1 LGHNA, CDR2 YSLEER. Trimming pared 4 bases from V and 0 bases from J, leaving 13 bases between. The CDR3 sequence is 15 residues long. CDR3 coding DNA: TGCGCCAGCAGCCGCCGACTGTATAGCTCCTACGAGCAGTACTTC. Protein product: CASSRRLYSSYEQYF.

The chain couples TRBV28 to TRBJ1-1; D may be TRBD1 (5 bases). The CDR3 has 14 amino acids. Germline V lookup: CDR1 MDHEN, CDR2 SYDVKM. The V end was cut by 1 base, the J end by 7 bases, with 13 bases between. CDR3 nucleotides: TGTGCCAGCAGTTTATCAGGGCGAACCTTTGAAGCTTTCTTT. It encodes CASSLSGRTFEAFF.

This chain joins TRBV7-6 and TRBJ1-3; D gene uncertain. V was clipped by 8 bases and J by 0 bases, with 8 bases between them. Germline CDR1 reads SGHVS; CDR2 reads FNYEAQ. The CDR3 spans 13 residues. CDR3 region: CASSRNSGNTIYF. The CDR3 region has the DNA TGTGCCAGCTCCAGAAACTCTGGAAACACCATATATTTT.

The V call is TRBV9, the J call TRBJ2-2; 9 nucleotides line up with TRBD2. The germline CDR1 and CDR2 sequences are SGDLS and YYNGEE. The CDR3 spans 15 residues. J was trimmed by 5 bases and V by 4 bases; bases with no gene match: 6. CDR3: CASSPRTSVTGELFF. As DNA, the CDR3 is TGTGCCAGCAGCCCTCGGACTAGCGTAACCGGGGAGCTGTTTTTT.

The rearrangement uses TRBV6-5 and TRBJ1-2; D not certain. V lost 2 bases to trimming and J lost 0 bases, with 7 bases between them. This CDR3 region has 14 residues. The germline V gene encodes CDR1 MNHEY and CDR2 SVGAGI. The CDR3 DNA is TGTGCCAGCAGTTACCGTAGCTCTAACTATGGCTACACCTTC. Translating gives CASSYRSSNYGYTF.

Here the CDR3 reads CASSLAESSYEQYF. CDR3 in DNA: TGTGCCAGCAGTTTAGCCGAAAGCTCCTACGAGCAGTACTTC. The J gene is TRBJ2-7, the V gene TRBV6-5; no firm D call. CDR3 length: 14 amino acids. Germline V CDR1 and CDR2: MNHEY, SVGAGI. V dropped 4 bases and J dropped 0 bases, with 10 bases sitting between them.

The genes are TRBV11-3 and TRBJ1-1; D ambiguous. Per the germline V gene, CDR1 is SGHNT and CDR2 is YENEEA. Trimming left V 1 base short and J 4 bases short, with 13 bases between. This CDR3 has 15 amino acids. CDR3 loop: CASSLVSGPITEAFF. The CDR3 nucleotides are TGTGCCAGCAGCTTAGTGAGCGGGCCGATCACTGAAGCTTTCTTT.

This sequence joins TRBV27 and TRBJ1-5, with a weak D call TRBD1 (5 bases). V lost 0 bases, J lost 12 bases, and 12 bases lay in between. Germline V gene sequence: CDR1 MNHEY, CDR2 SMNVEV (reference sequence). The CDR3 totals 13 residues. The CDR3 DNA is TGTGCCAGCAGTTTATCGGGGGGTTGGGGCCAGCATTTT. Its protein is CASSLSGGWGQHF.

This chain joins TRBV25-1 and TRBJ1-2, with 9 bases that match TRBD1. The V and J ends lost 8 bases and 0 bases, in that order; junction bases with no gene match: 1. Looked up from germline, CDR1 is MGHDK and CDR2 is SYGVNS. The CDR3 is 13 residues long. The CDR3 bases are TGTGCCAGCCGACAGGGGGCTAACTATGGCTACACCTTC. Translated, it gives CASRQGANYGYTF.

The chain combines TRBV29-1 with TRBJ2-2; D might be TRBD1 (5 bases). The ends were cut back, 2 bases at V and 4 bases at J, with 11 bases in the middle. This CDR3 contains 14 residues. The germline CDR1 and CDR2 sequences are SQVTM and ANQGSEA. CDR3 region: CSVETGYGTGELFF. The CDR3 DNA sequence: TGCAGCGTTGAAACAGGCTACGGCACCGGGGAGCTGTTTTTT.